One sample yielded the 5 T cell receptor beta chains listed below, sequenced in a study of OX40 agonist ivuxolimab in advanced cancers. Method: immunoSEQ multiplex PCR; TCRdb's copy keeps in-frame clones and lacks some. The repertoire has 55,000 to 85,000 clones, about nine tenths of them found once; the top ten carry approximately 2.8%. The material sequenced was CD4+ or CD8+ T cells sorted from blood, taken in a trial of the OX40 agonist ivuxolimab. The receptor source for this set is an adult with an advanced solid tumor such as melanoma, head and neck, liver or kidney cancer.

The chain joins TRBV5-1 to TRBJ2-7; 8 bases line up with TRBD1. V gave up 0 bases and J gave up 8 bases; unmatched junction bases: 13. Germline V gene sequence: CDR1 SGHRS, CDR2 YFSETQ. CDR3 length: 16 amino acids. Here the CDR3 reads CASSLEGQGSLRKQYF. DNA for the CDR3: TGCGCCAGCAGCTTGGAAGGACAGGGTTCCCTTCGGAAGCAGTACTTC.

The rearrangement joins TRBV5-4 to TRBJ2-5, with D perhaps assigned TRBD1 or TRBD2 (5 bases each). The ends were cut back, 1 base at V and 1 base at J, with 8 bases in the middle. Germline CDR1 SGHNT, CDR2 YYREEE (reference sequence). The CDR3 runs to 14 residues. DNA for the CDR3: TGTGCCAGCAGCTTGTCCGGGGCCCAAGAGACCCAGTACTTC. It encodes CASSLSGAQETQYF.

DNA for the CDR3: TGCGCCAGCAGCCCCCAAACAGGGGACGAGGGCTATGGCTACACCTTC. Protein product: CASSPQTGDEGYGYTF. This chain links TRBV5-1 with TRBJ1-2; 7 bases align to TRBD1. Trimming at V came to 4 bases and at J to 4 bases, leaving 13 bases not matched to a gene. Germline CDR1 is SGHRS and CDR2 is YFSETQ. This CDR3 comprises 16 residues.

This sequence joins TRBV6-4 and TRBJ1-2; D gene ambiguous. The CDR3 runs 14 residues. V lost 3 bases, J lost 4 bases, and 12 bases lay in between. Germline V lookup: CDR1 MRHNA, CDR2 SNTAGT. Here the CDR3 reads CASSDEGAGYGYTF. The CDR3 coding sequence is TGTGCCAGCAGTGATGAGGGCGCGGGCTATGGCTACACCTTC.

The chain is built from TRBV18 and TRBJ1-1; D unclear. The germline gives CDR1 KGHSH, CDR2 LQKENI. This CDR3 is built from 14 residues. The V end was cut by 3 bases, the J end by 2 bases, with 10 bases between. CDR3 sequence (DNA): TGTGCCAGCTCACCTGGGCAGACCAACACTGAAGCTTTCTTT. Translating gives CASSPGQTNTEAFF.